A selection of T cell receptor beta chains follows, all from one sample in a study of cytomegalovirus exposure and HLA in healthy donors. Repertoires were generated with immunoSEQ multiplex PCR, while TCRdb's copy carries only in-frame clones and drops some. Of 150,000 to 200,000 clones in the sample, 65% to 80% were seen once. The sequenced sample consisted of PBMCs. These receptors were collected from a man aged 18 to 35 in good health and CMV-seropositive. The CDR3 runs from the conserved cysteine through the conserved F or W. A D gene is named only where the DNA matches it firmly. Some rows have no size entry. The others give once, few or many, or a class for an expanded clone.

clone size,CDR3 length,D gene,J gene,V gene,CDR3 protein,CDR3 DNA
NA,15,NA,TRBJ1-4,TRBV11-3,CASSLTGLSHEKLFF,TGTGCCAGCAGCTTAACAGGGTTGAGTCATGAAAAACTGTTTTTT
few,15,NA,TRBJ1-5,TRBV4-1,CASSQGAGLDQPQHF,TGCGCCAGCAGCCAAGGAGCGGGTCTGGATCAGCCCCAGCATTTT
once,13,NA,TRBJ1-6,TRBV29-1,CSASGGSNSPLHF,TGCAGCGCTTCGGGGGGATCTAATTCACCCCTCCACTTT
NA,14,NA,TRBJ2-1,TRBV7-6,CASSLRERDSEQFF,TGTGCCAGCAGCCTCCGCGAGAGGGATAGTGAGCAGTTCTTC
NA,19,TRBD1,TRBJ1-2,TRBV5-1,CASSPAGQGASQGDYGYTF,TGCGCCAGCAGCCCGGCCGGACAGGGAGCCTCACAGGGGGACTATGGCTACACCTTC
NA,15,TRBD1,TRBJ1-3,TRBV5-4,CASSYQGASGNTIYF,TGTGCCAGCAGCTACCAGGGGGCCTCTGGAAACACCATATATTTT
NA,14,NA,TRBJ2-1,TRBV6-4,CASLRPRSDNEQFF,TGTGCCAGCCTCAGGCCGCGCTCTGACAATGAGCAGTTCTTC
NA,15,TRBD1,TRBJ1-1,TRBV19,CASSIRQGKNTEAFF,TGTGCCAGTAGTATCAGACAGGGGAAGAACACTGAAGCTTTCTTT
once,16,TRBD2,TRBJ2-1,TRBV27,CASSLGSGGSYNEQFF,TGTGCCAGCAGTTTAGGTAGCGGGGGATCCTACAATGAGCAGTTCTTC
NA,14,NA,TRBJ2-2,TRBV11-3,CASSRERDTGELFF,TGTGCCAGCAGCCGGGAGAGGGACACCGGGGAGCTGTTTTTT
NA,16,TRBD2,TRBJ2-3,TRBV5-1,CASSLEMTSGGDTQYF,TGCGCCAGCAGCTTGGAAATGACTAGCGGTGGAGATACGCAGTATTTT
NA,12,NA,TRBJ2-5,TRBV30,CAWSVFSETQYF,TGTGCCTGGAGTGTATTCTCGGAGACCCAGTACTTC
NA,15,TRBD1,TRBJ2-5,TRBV6-1,CASSVQGQGQETQYF,TGTGCCAGCAGTGTGCAGGGACAGGGGCAAGAGACCCAGTACTTC
once,15,TRBD1,TRBJ1-4,TRBV19,CASSIRQGPNEKLFF,TGTGCCAGTAGTATAAGACAGGGGCCTAATGAAAAACTGTTTTTT
once,13,NA,TRBJ1-2,TRBV27,CASSLYSGNGYTF,TGTGCCAGCAGTTTATATTCAGGGAACGGCTACACCTTC
few,19,TRBD2,TRBJ2-1,TRBV7-8,CASSIYGTSGSTPYNEQFF,TGTGCCAGCAGCATCTACGGGACTAGCGGGAGTACCCCCTACAATGAGCAGTTCTTC
NA,19,NA,TRBJ2-2,TRBV7-9,CASSGGAVFSTNQAGELFF,TGTGCCAGCAGCGGGGGGGCCGTCTTTTCTACCAACCAGGCCGGGGAGCTGTTTTTT
NA,14,TRBD1,TRBJ1-4,TRBV7-7,CASSSPRDREMMFF,TGTGCTAGCAGCTCACCCCGGGACAGGGAAATGATGTTTTTT
NA,13,TRBD1,TRBJ1-2,TRBV15,CATRAGTGGGYTF,TGTGCCACCAGGGCCGGGACAGGGGGCGGCTACACCTTC
NA,16,NA,TRBJ2-3,TRBV25-1,CASSRKTDSSTDTQYF,TGTGCCAGCAGTCGTAAAACAGATTCTAGCACAGATACGCAGTATTTT
NA,14,NA,TRBJ2-2,TRBV19,CASSPRTNAGELFF,TGTGCCAGTAGTCCTCGGACTAACGCCGGGGAGCTGTTTTTT
NA,13,TRBD1,TRBJ1-2,TRBV28,CASSLTGGGGYTF,TGTGCCAGCAGTTTGACAGGGGGTGGTGGCTACACCTTC
NA,16,NA,TRBJ1-2,TRBV5-1,CASSLTLRNRDYGYTF,TGCGCCAGCAGCTTGACTCTGAGGAATAGAGACTATGGCTACACCTTC
NA,14,NA,TRBJ1-3,TRBV19,CASSIGRGADTIYF,TGTGCCAGTAGTATAGGCAGGGGAGCTGACACCATATATTTT
NA,13,TRBD1,TRBJ1-2,TRBV27,CASRLTGAYGYTF,TGTGCCAGCAGGCTGACAGGGGCCTATGGCTACACCTTC
NA,17,NA,TRBJ1-5,TRBV6-1,CASSEGGATHSNQPQHF,TGTGCCAGCAGTGAAGGGGGCGCGACACATAGCAATCAGCCCCAGCATTTT
NA,13,TRBD1,TRBJ1-2,TRBV29-1,CSVAFDRGYGYTF,TGCAGCGTTGCATTCGACAGGGGGTATGGCTACACCTTC
NA,17,NA,TRBJ2-6,TRBV5-1,CASSLGAGGAGANVLTF,TGCGCCAGCAGCTTGGGGGCGGGCGGCGCTGGGGCCAACGTCCTGACTTTC
NA,15,TRBD2,TRBJ2-5,TRBV7-6,CASRGRLAGQETQYF,TGTGCCAGCAGGGGGAGACTAGCGGGGCAAGAGACCCAGTACTTC
NA,17,TRBD1,TRBJ1-2,TRBV11-1,CASSPNAPGTANYGYTF,TGTGCCAGCAGCCCAAACGCTCCCGGGACAGCTAACTATGGCTACACCTTC
few,18,NA,TRBJ2-3,TRBV30,CAWSVWGEPSTSTDTQYF,TGTGCCTGGAGTGTGTGGGGCGAACCCTCAACTAGCACAGATACGCAGTATTTT
once,15,NA,TRBJ1-3,TRBV2,CASSDDRSSGNTIYF,TGTGCCAGCAGTGATGACAGGAGCTCTGGAAACACCATATATTTT
NA,15,TRBD2,TRBJ2-3,TRBV13,CASSISGGPTDTQYF,TGTGCCAGCAGCATTAGCGGGGGCCCCACAGATACGCAGTATTTT
NA,15,NA,TRBJ2-3,TRBV5-1,CASSLASLVTDTQYF,TGCGCCAGCAGCTTGGCTAGCTTGGTCACAGATACGCAGTATTTT
few,16,NA,TRBJ2-2,TRBV19,CASSIRLAANTGELFF,TGTGCCAGTAGTATCAGGCTAGCAGCTAACACCGGGGAGCTGTTTTTT
few,13,NA,TRBJ1-5,TRBV7-6,CASSLAAGQPQHF,TGTGCCAGCAGCTTAGCGGCGGGCCAGCCCCAGCATTTT
once,14,TRBD1,TRBJ1-5,TRBV30,CAWSSDRVNQPQHF,TGTGCCTGGAGTTCAGACAGGGTAAATCAGCCCCAGCATTTT
once,18,NA,TRBJ1-1,TRBV11-3,CASSLSSAGLSSDTEAFF,TGTGCCAGCAGCTTAAGTTCGGCGGGACTGTCATCCGACACTGAAGCTTTCTTT
NA,16,TRBD1,TRBJ1-2,TRBV5-4,CASSWIVGQGLGGYTF,TGTGCCAGCAGCTGGATAGTCGGACAGGGGCTGGGTGGCTACACCTTC
NA,15,TRBD1,TRBJ2-5,TRBV6-5,CASSRQGTGQETQYF,TGTGCCAGCAGTAGACAGGGAACGGGGCAAGAGACCCAGTACTTC
NA,18,TRBD2,TRBJ2-3,TRBV7-2,CASSLAVGLAGSTDTQYF,TGTGCCAGCAGCTTAGCCGTGGGACTAGCGGGTAGCACAGATACGCAGTATTTT
NA,16,TRBD1,TRBJ2-1,TRBV9,CASSVRTGSNYNEQFF,TGTGCCAGCAGCGTTCGGACAGGGTCGAACTACAATGAGCAGTTCTTC
NA,13,NA,TRBJ1-1,TRBV4-2,CASSQGVVSVAFF,TGTGCCAGCAGCCAAGGAGTGGTATCGGTGGCTTTCTTT
NA,14,TRBD1,TRBJ1-1,TRBV7-9,CASSFWTGDTEAFF,TGTGCCAGCAGCTTTTGGACAGGGGATACTGAAGCTTTCTTT
NA,13,TRBD1,TRBJ1-1,TRBV9,CASSLGQGTEAFF,TGTGCCAGCAGCCTGGGACAGGGGACTGAAGCTTTCTTT
NA,16,TRBD2,TRBJ2-3,TRBV9,CASSVGNSGILDTQYF,TGTGCCAGCAGCGTAGGAAATAGCGGGATCTTAGATACGCAGTATTTT
NA,13,NA,TRBJ1-2,TRBV29-1,CSVVVAASYGYTF,TGCAGCGTGGTGGTAGCAGCTTCTTATGGCTACACCTTC
NA,15,TRBD1,TRBJ1-1,TRBV4-1,CASSQEGGAGTEAFF,TGCGCCAGCAGCCAGGAAGGGGGCGCAGGGACTGAAGCTTTCTTT
few,15,TRBD1,TRBJ1-2,TRBV6-5,CASSYSRGRGPGYTF,TGTGCCAGCAGTTACTCGCGTGGCAGGGGGCCTGGCTACACCTTC
NA,14,NA,TRBJ1-1,TRBV25-1,CASSDGQMNTEAFF,TGTGCCAGCAGTGACGGACAGATGAACACTGAAGCTTTCTTT
NA,19,NA,TRBJ2-1,TRBV4-1,CASSQESSPRAGRKDEQFF,TGCGCCAGCAGCCAAGAATCTTCCCCTCGCGCGGGAAGGAAAGATGAGCAGTTCTTC
NA,16,TRBD2,TRBJ2-1,TRBV7-2,CASSQTSGGAYNEQFF,TGTGCCAGCAGCCAGACTAGCGGGGGGGCTTACAATGAGCAGTTCTTC
NA,16,NA,TRBJ2-1,TRBV6-5,CASSYSAGALYNEQFF,TGTGCCAGCAGTTACTCGGCGGGGGCCCTATACAATGAGCAGTTCTTC